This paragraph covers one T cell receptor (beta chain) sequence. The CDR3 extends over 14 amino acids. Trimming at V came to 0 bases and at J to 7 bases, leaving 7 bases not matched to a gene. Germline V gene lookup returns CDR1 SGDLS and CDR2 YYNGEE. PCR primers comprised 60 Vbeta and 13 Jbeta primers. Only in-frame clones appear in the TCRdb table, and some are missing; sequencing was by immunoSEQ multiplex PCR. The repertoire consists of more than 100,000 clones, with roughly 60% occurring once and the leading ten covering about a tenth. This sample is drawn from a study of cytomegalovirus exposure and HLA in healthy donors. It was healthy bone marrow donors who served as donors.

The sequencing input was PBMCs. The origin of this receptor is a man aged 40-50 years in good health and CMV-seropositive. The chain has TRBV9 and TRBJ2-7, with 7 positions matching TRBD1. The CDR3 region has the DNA TGTGCCAGCAGCGTAGTCGACAGGGCAGAGGAGCAGTACTTC. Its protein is CASSVVDRAEEQYF.